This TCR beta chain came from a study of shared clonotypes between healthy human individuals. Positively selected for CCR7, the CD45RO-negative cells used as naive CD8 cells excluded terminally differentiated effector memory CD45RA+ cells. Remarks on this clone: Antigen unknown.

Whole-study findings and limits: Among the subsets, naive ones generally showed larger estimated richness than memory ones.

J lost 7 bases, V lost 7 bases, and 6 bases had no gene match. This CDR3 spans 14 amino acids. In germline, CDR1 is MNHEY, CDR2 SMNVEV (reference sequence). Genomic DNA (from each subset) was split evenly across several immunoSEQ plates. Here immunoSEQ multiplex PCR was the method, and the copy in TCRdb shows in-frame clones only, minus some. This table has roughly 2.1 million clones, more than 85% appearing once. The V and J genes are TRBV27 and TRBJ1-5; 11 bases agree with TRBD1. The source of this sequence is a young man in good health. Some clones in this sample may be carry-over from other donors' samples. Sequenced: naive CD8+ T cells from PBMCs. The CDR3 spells CASTHRTGGQPQHF. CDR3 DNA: TGTGCCAGCACTCACCGGACAGGGGGCCAGCCCCAGCATTTT.